The text below deals with one T cell receptor beta chain. The junction had 7 bases not matched to a gene; V was cut back by 6 bases and J by 13 bases. The CDR3 has 12 amino acids. Germline loops: CDR1 KGHDR, CDR2 SFDVKD. TCRdb independently ran MiXCR on the RT-PCR reads; one entry per CDR3 protein. The sample includes about 680,000 distinct CDR3 sequences, 14% seen only once; the top ten take 3% to 4.5%. The origin of this receptor is a female donor in good health, serving as a healthy control. The sample comprised memory CD4+ T cells from blood. V and J are TRBV24-1 and TRBJ2-1; TRBD2 matches 8 bases. The CDR3 sequence: CATSLDGRGQFF. The CDR3 DNA sequence: TGTGCCACCAGTCTTGACGGGAGGGGACAGTTCTTC.